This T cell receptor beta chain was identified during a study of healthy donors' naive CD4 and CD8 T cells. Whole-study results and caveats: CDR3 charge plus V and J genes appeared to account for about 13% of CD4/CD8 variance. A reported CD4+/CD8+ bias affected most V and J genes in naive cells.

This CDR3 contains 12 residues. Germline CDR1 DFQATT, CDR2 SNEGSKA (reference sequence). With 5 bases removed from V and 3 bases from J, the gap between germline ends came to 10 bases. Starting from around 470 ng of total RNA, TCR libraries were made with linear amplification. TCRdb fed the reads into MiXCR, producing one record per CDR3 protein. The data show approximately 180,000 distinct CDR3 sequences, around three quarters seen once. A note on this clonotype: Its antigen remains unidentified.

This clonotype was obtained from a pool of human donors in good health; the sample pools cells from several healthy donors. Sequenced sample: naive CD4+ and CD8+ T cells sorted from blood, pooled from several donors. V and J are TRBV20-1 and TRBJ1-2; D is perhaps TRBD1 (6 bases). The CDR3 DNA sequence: TGCAGTGCTCCACAGGGTGACTATGGCTACACCTTC. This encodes CSAPQGDYGYTF.